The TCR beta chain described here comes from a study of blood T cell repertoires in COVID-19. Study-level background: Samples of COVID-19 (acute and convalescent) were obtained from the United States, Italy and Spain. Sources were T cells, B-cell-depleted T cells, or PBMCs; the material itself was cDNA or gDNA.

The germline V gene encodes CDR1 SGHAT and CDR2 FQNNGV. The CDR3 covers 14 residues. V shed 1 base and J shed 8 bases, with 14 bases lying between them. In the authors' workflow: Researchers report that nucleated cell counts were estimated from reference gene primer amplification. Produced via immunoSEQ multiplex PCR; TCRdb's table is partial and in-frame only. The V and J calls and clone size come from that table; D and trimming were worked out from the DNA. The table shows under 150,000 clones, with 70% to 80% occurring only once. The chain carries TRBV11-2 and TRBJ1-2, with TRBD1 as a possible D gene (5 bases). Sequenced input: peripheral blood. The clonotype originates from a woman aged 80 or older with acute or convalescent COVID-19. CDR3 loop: CASSLVGDSKGYTF. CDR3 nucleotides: TGTGCCAGCAGCTTAGTCGGGGACTCTAAGGGCTACACCTTC.